A single T cell receptor (beta chain) is shown here with its context. Its antigen remains unidentified. The data stem from a study of vaccination effects on CD4 cells after COVID-19. The V and J ends lost 3 bases and 2 bases respectively, with 17 bases between them. This CDR3 comprises 16 residues. Germline CDR1 is MGHRA and CDR2 is YSYEKL. Method: immunoSEQ multiplex PCR; TCRdb's copy keeps in-frame clones and lacks some. The data show tens of thousands of clones, 74% seen once. Ahead of sequencing, the ViraFEST assay grew antigen-specific CD4+ T cells using viral peptide pools. It was after roughly ten days of culture that CD4+ T cells were isolated. All vaccine recipients tested negative for nucleocapsid antibodies and had never contracted SARS-CoV-2 infection.

The sequence came from a human donor who received a COVID-19 vaccine. Specimen: CD4+ T cells from PBMCs cultured with SARS-CoV-2 spike peptides, collected before COVID-19 vaccination. The chain has TRBV4-1 and TRBJ2-7, with a weak D call TRBD1 (5 bases). The chain's CDR3 is CASSQPTGSPPYEQYF. The DNA for the CDR3 is TGCGCCAGCAGCCAGCCCACAGGTTCCCCCCCCTACGAGCAGTACTTC.